This T cell receptor beta chain was documented in a study of Graves' ophthalmopathy and Graves' hyperthyroidism (dated by TCRdb to about 2018). For the wider study: A patient counted as having stable hyperthyroidism if there was no progression to ophthalmopathy within 18 months of follow-up. In total, 135 blood samples were TCR-sequenced: around 42 ophthalmopathy, roughly 80 hyperthyroidism and roughly 17 hyperthyroidism-to-ophthalmopathy patients. In five to seven hyperthyroidism patients, the T-cell repertoire of thyroid tissue was compared with the T-cell repertoire of blood. The study used signatures of the TCR beta repertoire to tell Graves' ophthalmopathy apart from Graves' hyperthyroidism and to predict which patients would progress to ophthalmopathy. An independent validation cohort comprised some 19 hyperthyroidism patients and 15 to 17 patients who later progressed from hyperthyroidism to ophthalmopathy. To explore V-J signatures distinguishing ophthalmopathy from hyperthyroidism, a discovery set of roughly 100 patients (43 ophthalmopathy, 55 to 60 stable hyperthyroidism) was enrolled. After sampling, hyperthyroidism patients received methimazole starting at 30 mg daily, and ophthalmopathy patients received high-dose intravenous methylprednisolone. The study at large found these results: The 13-signature model separated ophthalmopathy from stable hyperthyroidism with roughly 90% sensitivity and about 84% specificity in cross-validation, and 80%/75% in the test set. Sample size was not statistically predetermined, and group allocation was not concealed from the investigators. Most expanded thyroid clonotypes with a frequency above 0.001 also appeared in blood, which suggests that blood repertoires may reflect the immune response in the thyroid. In validation, the model predicted ophthalmopathy progression with about 70% sensitivity and around 72% specificity; around twelve predicted patients were CT-confirmed with GO in a median of approximately 6.2 months.

This clonotype turned up a few times. This receptor's antigen is unknown. The input lacks base qualities; no much larger clone sits a single base away. The germline V gene encodes CDR1 LGHNA and CDR2 YSLEER. V is trimmed back by 0 bases and J by 4 bases, and the junction contains 6 bases that no gene match accounts for. The CDR3 runs 15 residues from the cysteine to the phenylalanine. Only the CDR3 portion is preserved as DNA: 45 bases, with reading frame beginning at the first base. TCR beta CDR3 regions were amplified from RNA transcripts for repertoire sequencing. The first round of RT-PCR was done with HTBI primers and the Qiagen OneStep RT-PCR kit, and was followed by a second round of multiplex PCR, then size selection and purification. The libraries underwent paired-end sequencing with 100 bp reads on an Illumina HiSeq2000. The source study handled its data this way. Reads were processed with SOAPnuke, discarding reads with adapters, uncalled bases, mean Phred below 15, or no exact constant-primer or identifier match. COPE v1.2.5 was used to merge the high-quality paired reads. Each unique nucleotide sequence was treated as a clonotype, and MiTCR v1.1 was used to align the clonotypes to the IMGT TRB V, D and J references. Analysis was restricted to V-J combinations with a frequency above 0.0001, which covered roughly 99% of repertoires. For each V-J combination, a TCR clonal expansion and chaos score was defined as F50 clonal expansion divided by the chaos observed in the TCRdist matrix. Features were reduced by Welch's t-statistics and random forest to over 10 V-J combinations, which fed a naive Bayes classifier. The similarity between thyroid and blood repertoires was quantified using the Morisita-Horn index. TCRdb applied fastp at Q25 and MiXCR to the public reads, then kept only in-frame beta chains. Entries that share a CDR3 protein sequence are merged under the most common genes and DNA. None of the V and J calls come from the authors' own analysis; TCRdb made them. Counted in this sample were around 1.1 million distinct CDR3 sequences; 35% to 45% of them appeared once. More than 9.5% of the sample belongs to the ten largest clones.

Hyperthyroidism patients were newly diagnosed, were aged 18 to 65 years, and had a disease duration under 2 months. Patients with other autoimmune diseases, uncontrolled infections, pregnancy or lactation were excluded. Diagnosis was based on clinical symptoms, serum thyroxine, TRAb, thyroid ultrasound and orbital computed tomography. Trizol reagent was used to extract the total RNA, and its quality was then checked on an Agilent 2100 Bioanalyzer. Source material: peripheral blood or thyroid tissue (not recorded which). The sequence came from an adult man with Graves' hyperthyroidism. The chain is made from TRBV4-3 and TRBJ2-7; the junction holds 7 bases that match TRBD1. The DNA is TGCGCCAGCAGCCAAGATGAGGGACAGTTGTACGAGCAGTACTTC. The translation is CASSQDEGQLYEQYF.